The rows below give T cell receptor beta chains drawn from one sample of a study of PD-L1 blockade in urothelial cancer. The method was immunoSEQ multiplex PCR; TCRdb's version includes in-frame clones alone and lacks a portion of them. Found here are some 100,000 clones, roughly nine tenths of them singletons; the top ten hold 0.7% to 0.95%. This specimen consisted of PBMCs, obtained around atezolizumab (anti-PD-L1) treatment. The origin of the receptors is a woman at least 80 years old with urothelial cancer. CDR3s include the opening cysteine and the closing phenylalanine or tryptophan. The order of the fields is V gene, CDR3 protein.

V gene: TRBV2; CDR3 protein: CASRNTGGSGQPQHF
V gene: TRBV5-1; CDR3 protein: CASSLGREISYNEQFF
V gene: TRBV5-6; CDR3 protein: CASSLDSLNYGYTF
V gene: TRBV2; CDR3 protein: CASSVHQQRNIQYF
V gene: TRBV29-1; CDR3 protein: CSVEGLGGNYEQYF
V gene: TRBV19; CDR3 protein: CASSAQGTGGRDFF
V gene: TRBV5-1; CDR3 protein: CASSQEGQSNQPQHF
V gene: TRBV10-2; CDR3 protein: CASSESSHSRQPQHF
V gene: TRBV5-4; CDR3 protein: CASSLFIRGLPYGYTF
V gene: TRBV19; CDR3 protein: CASSISGQGAGNEQFF
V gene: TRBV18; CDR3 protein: CASSPRDRGRTGELFF
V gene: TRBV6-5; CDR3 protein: CASSPPDSLNGYTF
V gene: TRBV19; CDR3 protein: CASTLREGAYNEQFF
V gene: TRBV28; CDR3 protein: CASSLPTGSAFF
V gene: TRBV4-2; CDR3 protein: CASSQASTSGTSYYNEQFF
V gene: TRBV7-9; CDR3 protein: CASSPVAGVLNEQFF
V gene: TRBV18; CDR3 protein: CASSKLRQFSFLAGVNNEQFF
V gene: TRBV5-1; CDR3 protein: CASQGLAQSTDTQYF
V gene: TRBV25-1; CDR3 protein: CASSERGQGGYGYTF
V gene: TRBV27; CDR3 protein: CASSLRGGGGYTF
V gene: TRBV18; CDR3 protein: CASSPRGDRVYGYTF
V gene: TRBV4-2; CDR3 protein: CASSQAATSGRNYEQFF
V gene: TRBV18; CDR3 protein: CASSPQREVYNEQFF
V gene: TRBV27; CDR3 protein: CASSQLGVNGYTF
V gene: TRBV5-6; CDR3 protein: CASSQPGPEGYGYTF
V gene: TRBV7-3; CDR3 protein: CASSLPSDEQFF
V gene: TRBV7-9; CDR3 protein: CASSQLGGDEQFF
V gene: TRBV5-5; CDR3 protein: CASSLGSGVGQPQHF
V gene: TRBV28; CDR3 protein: CASSPRETGYGYTF
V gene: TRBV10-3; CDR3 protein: CAISEMQMNTEAFF
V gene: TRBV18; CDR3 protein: CASSPPSRTLTGELFF
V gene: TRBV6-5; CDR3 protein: CASSYSRAINYGYTF
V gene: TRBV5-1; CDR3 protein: CASWGGQGNTGELFF
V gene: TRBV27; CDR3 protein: CASSPTTGLSNQPQHF
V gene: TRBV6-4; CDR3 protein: CASSDHRGGEQFF
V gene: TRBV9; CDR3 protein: CASSVAYSGNTIYF
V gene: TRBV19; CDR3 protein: CASRPRQGVRGQFF
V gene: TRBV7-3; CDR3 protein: CASSSNRLAGSTDTQYF
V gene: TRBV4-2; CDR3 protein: CASSQGGSSYEQYF
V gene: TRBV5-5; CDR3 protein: CASSPRWSLQDEQYF
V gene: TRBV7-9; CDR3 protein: CASSSVRGNTEAFF
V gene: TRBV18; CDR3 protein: CASSPPQVGVYEQYF
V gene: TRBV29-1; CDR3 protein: CSLTGLAGETQYF
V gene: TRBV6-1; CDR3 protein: CASTGTANTEAFF
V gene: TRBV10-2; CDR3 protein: CASSWVGRTEAFF
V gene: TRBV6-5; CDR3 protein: CASSYTHGRESSEQYF
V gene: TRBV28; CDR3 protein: CASSSGAPRRYEQYF
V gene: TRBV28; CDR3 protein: CASSFVSGRAFF
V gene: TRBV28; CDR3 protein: CASSLEGAHTEAFF
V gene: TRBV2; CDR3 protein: CASSLDKEQYF
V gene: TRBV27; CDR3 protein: CASQRRGGELFF
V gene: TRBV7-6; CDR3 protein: CASSSRSLAGDEQYF